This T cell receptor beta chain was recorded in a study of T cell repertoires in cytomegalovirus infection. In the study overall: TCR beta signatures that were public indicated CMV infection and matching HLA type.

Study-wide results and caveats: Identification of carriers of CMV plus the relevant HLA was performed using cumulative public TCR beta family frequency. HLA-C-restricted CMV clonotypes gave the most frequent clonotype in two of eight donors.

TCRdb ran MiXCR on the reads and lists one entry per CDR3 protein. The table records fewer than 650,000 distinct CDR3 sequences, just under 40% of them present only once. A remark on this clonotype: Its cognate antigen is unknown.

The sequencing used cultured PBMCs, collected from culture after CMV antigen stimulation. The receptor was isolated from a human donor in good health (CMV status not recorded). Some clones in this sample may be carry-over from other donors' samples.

CDR3 in DNA: TGTGCCAGCAGTGCATCTACTTGGACTAGCGGGAGATCGGAGACCCAGTACTTC. Protein: CASSASTWTSGRSETQYF. V and J are TRBV25-1 and TRBJ2-5; TRBD2 matches at 13 bases. V trimming: 4 bases; J trimming: 5 bases; junction bases outside the gene matches: 13. The germline gives CDR1 MGHDK, CDR2 SYGVNS. This CDR3 comprises 18 residues.